These 21 T cell receptor beta chains share one sample of origin, sequenced in a study of T cell responses to AZD1222 COVID-19 vaccine. Using immunoSEQ multiplex PCR, the repertoire was profiled, and TCRdb retains in-frame clones only, with some absent. The data contain 150,000 to 200,000 clones, 80% to 95% of them singletons. Sequences were derived from peripheral blood, sampled on day 0 of AZD1222 vaccination. Receptor source: an adult in good health.

This rearrangement joins TRBV18 to TRBJ1-1, with a tentative D call TRBD1 (5 bases). Between the trimmed V and J ends, which lost 2 bases and 0 bases, there was a span of 16 bases. Germline lookup yields CDR1 KGHSH and CDR2 LQKENI. The CDR3 runs to 17 residues. The CDR3: CASSPDSPYAVNTEAFF. The CDR3 nucleotides are TGTGCCAGCTCACCAGACAGCCCGTATGCCGTGAACACTGAAGCTTTCTTT.

The chain is built from TRBV3-1 (or the pseudogene TRBV3-2) and TRBJ1-1; D ambiguous. The CDR3 is 13 residues long. CDR1 and CDR2 (germline): LGHDT, YNNKEL (reference sequence). The V end lost 1 base, the J end lost 1 base, and 4 bases lay between the germline ends. The CDR3 sequence is CASSQAWNTEAFF. The CDR3 DNA is TGTGCCAGCAGCCAAGCTTGGAACACTGAAGCTTTCTTT.

The rearrangement links TRBV6-2 or TRBV6-3 to TRBJ2-2, with TRBD1 matching over 8 bases. The germline CDR1 and CDR2 sequences are MNHEY and SVGEGT. Trimming at V came to 0 bases and at J to 4 bases, leaving 16 bases not matched to a gene. This CDR3 has 20 amino acids. The CDR3 coding sequence is TGTGCCAGCAGTTACTCGAAGCGACGTACAGGGGGATGGAGCACCGGGGAGCTGTTTTTT. Residues: CASSYSKRRTGGWSTGELFF.

The rearrangement links TRBV20-1 to TRBJ2-7; 9 bases are a match to TRBD1. The CDR3 covers 13 residues. CDR1 and CDR2 from the germline V gene are DFQATT and SNEGSKA (reference sequence). Trimming at V came to 3 bases and at J to 5 bases, leaving 5 bases not matched to a gene. The CDR3 reads CSASRTGADEQYF. CDR3 bases: TGCAGTGCTAGTCGGACAGGGGCCGACGAGCAGTACTTC.

This chain joins TRBV5-4 and TRBJ2-2, with a possible D match to TRBD1 (5 bases). From germline, CDR1 is SGHNT and CDR2 YYREEE (reference sequence). This CDR3 region has 16 residues. Trimming took off 0 bases at V and 0 bases at J, with 9 bases between the two ends. CDR3 protein: CASSLATAANTGELFF. CDR3 sequence (DNA): TGTGCCAGCAGCTTGGCGACAGCAGCGAACACCGGGGAGCTGTTTTTT.

The chain has TRBV10-2 and TRBJ1-2; D is unclear. CDR3 length: 15 amino acids. V was trimmed by 8 bases and J by 2 bases, leaving 18 bases between them. Germline V CDR1 and CDR2: WSHSY, SAAADI. The CDR3: CASCSSPALNYGYTF. The CDR3 region has the DNA TGCGCCAGCTGTTCCAGCCCCGCTCTGAACTATGGCTACACCTTC.

The V gene is TRBV27, the J gene TRBJ1-5, with D perhaps matching TRBD1 (6 bases). The CDR3 spans 13 residues. Trimming shortened V by 6 bases and J by 7 bases, and 13 bases separated the two germline ends. The germline gives CDR1 MNHEY, CDR2 SMNVEV (reference sequence). The CDR3 sequence is CASRPGVGQPQHF. Written as DNA, the CDR3 is TGTGCCAGCAGACCAGGGGTGGGACAGCCCCAGCATTTT.

This clone was seen a single time. J is TRBJ1-4 and V is TRBV3-1 (or the pseudogene TRBV3-2), with D maybe TRBD1 (5 bases). Germline CDR1 and CDR2: LGHDT and YNNKEL (reference sequence). The CDR3 is 15 residues long. The V end lost 5 bases, the J end lost 7 bases, and 17 bases lay between the germline ends. Here the CDR3 reads CASSNQRGAGEKLFF. The CDR3, as DNA: TGTGCCAGCAGCAACCAACGGGGCGCGGGTGAAAAACTGTTTTTT.

CDR3 DNA: TGTGCCAGCAGCTCCGGCAGGAACACTGAAGCTTTCTTT. This translates into CASSSGRNTEAFF. The chain combines TRBV13 with TRBJ1-1, with D hard to call. The germline V gene encodes CDR1 PRHDT and CDR2 FYEKMQ (reference sequence). V was shortened by 4 bases and J by 1 base, with 7 bases between the two germline ends. This CDR3 spans 13 amino acids.

The CDR3 nucleotides are TGCGCCAGCAGCCAAGATCTTTACAGGGGGTATCGAAAAGAGACCCAGTACTTC. Translating it yields CASSQDLYRGYRKETQYF. The chain couples TRBV4-3 to TRBJ2-5; 8 bases align to TRBD1. Germline lookup yields CDR1 LGHNA and CDR2 YSLEER. J gave up 3 bases and V 0 bases, and 12 bases lay outside the gene matches. The CDR3 extends over 18 amino acids.

The chain uses TRBV7-9 and TRBJ1-2; D not resolved. This CDR3 is 12 amino acids long. Trimming left V 5 bases short and J 2 bases short, with 6 bases between. Germline assignment: CDR1 SEHNR and CDR2 FQNEAQ (reference sequence). The CDR3 is CASSLDNYGYTF. The CDR3, as DNA: TGTGCCAGCAGCCTGGACAACTATGGCTACACCTTC.

The chain carries TRBV6-4 and TRBJ2-3; D is tentatively TRBD1 or TRBD2 (5 bases each). The CDR3 totals 15 residues. V was trimmed by 2 bases and J by 1 base, leaving 10 bases between them. Germline V lookup: CDR1 MRHNA, CDR2 SNTAGT. This CDR3 is CASSDMGDGTDTQYF. DNA for the CDR3: TGTGCCAGCAGTGACATGGGGGACGGCACAGATACGCAGTATTTT.

The chain employs TRBV18 and TRBJ2-7; 9 bases fit TRBD1. CDR1 and CDR2 (germline): KGHSH, LQKENI. The length of the CDR3 is 15 residues. V was clipped by 2 bases and J by 5 bases; unmatched bases: 7. For the CDR3, the DNA is TGTGCCAGCTCACCAGGGACAGGGAGGAGCAACGAGCAGTACTTC. Translated: CASSPGTGRSNEQYF.

The V and J genes are TRBV2 and TRBJ2-1; D is perhaps TRBD2 (6 bases). Germline V gene sequence: CDR1 SNHLY, CDR2 FYNNEI. The CDR3 totals 16 residues. The germline V and J ends were trimmed by 4 bases and 2 bases, with 15 bases remaining between them. The CDR3 loop reads CASSGNGRGPYNEQFF. The CDR3 DNA follows: TGTGCCAGCAGTGGGAACGGGCGGGGCCCCTACAATGAGCAGTTCTTC.

The chain employs TRBV27 and TRBJ1-2; a weak D match, TRBD1 (6 bases). Germline V CDR1 and CDR2: MNHEY, SMNVEV (reference sequence). The germline V and J ends were trimmed by 2 bases and 4 bases, with 17 bases remaining between them. The CDR3 extends over 16 amino acids. The CDR3 sequence is CASSLTLDSGVYGYTF. The DNA of the CDR3 is TGTGCCAGCAGTTTAACCCTGGACAGCGGAGTCTATGGCTACACCTTC.

CDR3 coding DNA: TGTGCCTGGAGTGTATGGAGGGCCCGCTACGAGCAGTACTTC. Translating it yields CAWSVWRARYEQYF. The chain combines TRBV30 with TRBJ2-7, with D tentatively TRBD2 (6 bases). The CDR3 sequence is 14 residues long. Germline lookup yields CDR1 GTSNPN and CDR2 SVGIG (reference sequence). Trimming stripped 0 bases from V and 3 bases from J, with 12 bases between. The full variable domain, completed using reference TRBV30 and TRBJ2-7, is SQTIHQWPATLVQPVGSPLSLECTVEGTSNPNLYWYRQAAGRGLQLLFYSVGIGQISSEVPQNLSASRPQDRQFILSSKKLLLSDSGFYLCAWSVWRARYEQYFGPGTRLTVT.

The chain couples TRBV6-4 to TRBJ1-6; possible D gene TRBD1, 6 bases. Per the germline V gene, CDR1 is MRHNA and CDR2 is SNTAGT. CDR3 size: 16 residues. The germline V and J ends were trimmed by 0 bases and 7 bases, with 13 bases remaining between them. CDR3 sequence reads: CASSDSPGQTNSPLHF. For the CDR3, the DNA is TGTGCCAGCAGTGACTCCCCCGGACAGACAAATTCACCCCTCCACTTT.

V usage is TRBV7-2 and J usage is TRBJ1-1; D remains ambiguous. This CDR3 has 15 amino acids. Germline V gives CDR1 SGHTA, CDR2 FQGNSA. Trimming shortened V by 5 bases and J by 1 base, and 14 bases separated the two germline ends. The CDR3 is CASSQDPRENTEAFF. In DNA form, the CDR3 reads TGTGCCAGCAGCCAGGACCCTAGGGAGAACACTGAAGCTTTCTTT.

The genes are TRBV11-2 and TRBJ2-7, with TRBD1 as a possible D gene (7 bases). The germline V gene has CDR1 SGHAT and CDR2 FQNNGV. The germline V and J ends were trimmed by 4 bases and 3 bases, with 13 bases remaining between them. This CDR3 has 14 amino acids. In nucleotides, the CDR3 is TGTGCCAGCAGCTCCCGACAGGGAGGCTACGAGCAGTACTTC. Its translation: CASSSRQGGYEQYF.

V usage is TRBV5-8 and J usage is TRBJ2-1, with 10 bases matching TRBD2. The CDR3 runs to 20 residues. J lost 0 bases, V lost 4 bases, and 16 bases had no gene match. Germline V gene lookup returns CDR1 SGHTS and CDR2 YDEGEE. The CDR3: CASSQTSSGRAAISYNEQFF. The CDR3 coding sequence is TGTGCCAGCAGCCAGACATCCAGCGGGAGGGCCGCGATCTCCTACAATGAGCAGTTCTTC.

V and J are TRBV19 and TRBJ1-6, with TRBD1 identical over 10 bases. Germline trimming cut 3 bases from V and 6 bases from J; bases unmatched to any gene: 5. The CDR3 is 16 residues long. Germline V lookup: CDR1 LNHDA, CDR2 SQIVND (reference sequence). The CDR3 reads CASSMGQGYSNSPLHF. In DNA, the CDR3 is TGTGCCAGTAGTATGGGACAGGGGTACTCTAATTCACCCCTCCACTTT.